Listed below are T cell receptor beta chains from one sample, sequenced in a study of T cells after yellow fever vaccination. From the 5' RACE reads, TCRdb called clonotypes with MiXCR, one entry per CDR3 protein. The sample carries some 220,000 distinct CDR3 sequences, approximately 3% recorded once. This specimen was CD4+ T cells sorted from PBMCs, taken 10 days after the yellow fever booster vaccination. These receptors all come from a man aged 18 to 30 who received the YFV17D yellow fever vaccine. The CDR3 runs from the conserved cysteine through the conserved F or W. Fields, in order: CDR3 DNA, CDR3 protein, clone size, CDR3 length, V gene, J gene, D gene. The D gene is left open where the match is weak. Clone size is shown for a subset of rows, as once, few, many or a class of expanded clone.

cdr3_nt: TGTGCCACCAGGCCCCGGAGGGGGGGCTGGGGCACTGAAGCTTTCTTT; cdr3_aa: CATRPRRGGWGTEAFF; clone_size: many; cdr3_length: 16; v_call: TRBV15; j_call: TRBJ1-1; d_call: NA
cdr3_nt: TGTGCCAGCAGCGTAAGCAGGGTCAATGAGCAGTTCTTC; cdr3_aa: CASSVSRVNEQFF; clone_size: many; cdr3_length: 13; v_call: TRBV9; j_call: TRBJ2-1; d_call: NA
cdr3_nt: TGTGCCAGCAGCTCGACAGCGAACACTGAAGCTTTCTTT; cdr3_aa: CASSSTANTEAFF; clone_size: many; cdr3_length: 13; v_call: TRBV5-4; j_call: TRBJ1-1; d_call: NA
cdr3_nt: TGTGCCAGCAGCCCCCTGGGCGGGGAGCTGTTTTTT; cdr3_aa: CASSPLGGELFF; clone_size: many; cdr3_length: 12; v_call: TRBV4-2; j_call: TRBJ2-2; d_call: NA
cdr3_nt: TGTGCCAGCAGCTTTCGGTCAGTGACACTTCCAGATCAGCCCCAGCATTTT; cdr3_aa: CASSFRSVTLPDQPQHF; clone_size: many; cdr3_length: 17; v_call: TRBV5-6; j_call: TRBJ1-5; d_call: NA
cdr3_nt: TGTGCCAGCAGTGAACGGGCACAGAAGGGCTACACCTTC; cdr3_aa: CASSERAQKGYTF; clone_size: NA; cdr3_length: 13; v_call: TRBV6-1; j_call: TRBJ1-2; d_call: NA
cdr3_nt: TGTGCTAGTGGTACAGGTACAGGGTCGATTGAGCAGTTCTTC; cdr3_aa: CASGTGTGSIEQFF; clone_size: many; cdr3_length: 14; v_call: TRBV12-5; j_call: TRBJ2-1; d_call: NA
cdr3_nt: TGTGCCACCAGCAGAGACACAGATACGCAGTATTTT; cdr3_aa: CATSRDTDTQYF; clone_size: many; cdr3_length: 12; v_call: TRBV15; j_call: TRBJ2-3; d_call: NA
cdr3_nt: TGTGCCAGCAGCTTAGCCGGGGGATTCAATCAGCCCCAGCATTTT; cdr3_aa: CASSLAGGFNQPQHF; clone_size: many; cdr3_length: 15; v_call: TRBV7-2; j_call: TRBJ1-5; d_call: NA
cdr3_nt: TGCAGTGCCGGGTCGACGTCTACAGATACGCAGTATTTT; cdr3_aa: CSAGSTSTDTQYF; clone_size: NA; cdr3_length: 13; v_call: TRBV20-1; j_call: TRBJ2-3; d_call: NA
cdr3_nt: TGTGCCATCAGAGGGACCGTCCCGGAGACCCAGTACTTC; cdr3_aa: CAIRGTVPETQYF; clone_size: many; cdr3_length: 13; v_call: TRBV10-3; j_call: TRBJ2-5; d_call: NA
cdr3_nt: TGTGCCAGCAGCTTAGAGGGAGGGACCCTTGAAAAACTGTTTTTT; cdr3_aa: CASSLEGGTLEKLFF; clone_size: NA; cdr3_length: 15; v_call: TRBV7-2; j_call: TRBJ1-4; d_call: NA
cdr3_nt: TGTGCCAGCAGCTTAATAGTCGTAAGAAACACCGGGGAGCTGTTTTTT; cdr3_aa: CASSLIVVRNTGELFF; clone_size: few; cdr3_length: 16; v_call: TRBV11-2; j_call: TRBJ2-2; d_call: NA
cdr3_nt: TGCGCCAGCACGCCGGGTTCGAACACCGGGGAGCTGTTTTTT; cdr3_aa: CASTPGSNTGELFF; clone_size: many; cdr3_length: 14; v_call: TRBV5-1; j_call: TRBJ2-2; d_call: NA
cdr3_nt: TGTGCCAGCAGCCACGGCGGGCGGTCGAACACCGGGGAGCTGTTTTTT; cdr3_aa: CASSHGGRSNTGELFF; clone_size: NA; cdr3_length: 16; v_call: TRBV3-1; j_call: TRBJ2-2; d_call: NA
cdr3_nt: TGTGCCAGCAGCCAGGGACCCTATGGCTACACCTTC; cdr3_aa: CASSQGPYGYTF; clone_size: many; cdr3_length: 12; v_call: TRBV5-6; j_call: TRBJ1-2; d_call: NA
cdr3_nt: TGTGCCAGCAGTTTTAGGTCAGGGGCCTACAATGAGCAGTTCTTC; cdr3_aa: CASSFRSGAYNEQFF; clone_size: few; cdr3_length: 15; v_call: TRBV12-3/TRBV12-4; j_call: TRBJ2-1; d_call: NA
cdr3_nt: TGTGCCATCAGTGAGTCGGCAGGGGCGCAGTTCTTC; cdr3_aa: CAISESAGAQFF; clone_size: many; cdr3_length: 12; v_call: TRBV10-3; j_call: TRBJ2-1; d_call: NA
cdr3_nt: TGTGCCAGCTCACCACGGGGGGGGAACAGCCAACTCTATGGCTACACCTTC; cdr3_aa: CASSPRGGNSQLYGYTF; clone_size: NA; cdr3_length: 17; v_call: TRBV18; j_call: TRBJ1-2; d_call: NA
cdr3_nt: TGCGCCAGCAGCTTGGTTCCAGCAACTAGAGATACGCAGTATTTT; cdr3_aa: CASSLVPATRDTQYF; clone_size: many; cdr3_length: 15; v_call: TRBV5-1; j_call: TRBJ2-3; d_call: NA
cdr3_nt: TGTGCCAGCCGGAGAGGGTCAAACACTGAAGCTTTCTTT; cdr3_aa: CASRRGSNTEAFF; clone_size: few; cdr3_length: 13; v_call: TRBV19; j_call: TRBJ1-1; d_call: NA
cdr3_nt: TGTGCCAGCAGTTTAGGGGGGGCAGGGAATTCACCCCTCCACTTT; cdr3_aa: CASSLGGAGNSPLHF; clone_size: NA; cdr3_length: 15; v_call: TRBV28; j_call: TRBJ1-6; d_call: NA
cdr3_nt: TGTGCCAGCAGCCCTAGCGCCCAAGAGACCCAGTACTTC; cdr3_aa: CASSPSAQETQYF; clone_size: few; cdr3_length: 13; v_call: TRBV3-1; j_call: TRBJ2-5; d_call: NA
cdr3_nt: TGTGCCAGCAGGAACCAGGGTACTGGAAACACCATATATTTT; cdr3_aa: CASRNQGTGNTIYF; clone_size: NA; cdr3_length: 14; v_call: TRBV27; j_call: TRBJ1-3; d_call: NA
cdr3_nt: TGTGCCAGCAGCTTAGATCTTGGGACCCAGTACTTC; cdr3_aa: CASSLDLGTQYF; clone_size: NA; cdr3_length: 12; v_call: TRBV11-2; j_call: TRBJ2-5; d_call: NA
cdr3_nt: TGCAGCGTTGGGAGGGGACAGGGCATCGCAGATACGCAGTATTTT; cdr3_aa: CSVGRGQGIADTQYF; clone_size: many; cdr3_length: 15; v_call: TRBV29-1; j_call: TRBJ2-3; d_call: TRBD1
cdr3_nt: TGTGCCAGCAGTTTCCTCTCAGACAGGGGGATCGGGGCCAACGTCCTGACTTTC; cdr3_aa: CASSFLSDRGIGANVLTF; clone_size: many; cdr3_length: 18; v_call: TRBV27; j_call: TRBJ2-6; d_call: TRBD1
cdr3_nt: TGTGCCAGCACTGATCAGGGTTTTGGCTACACCTTC; cdr3_aa: CASTDQGFGYTF; clone_size: NA; cdr3_length: 12; v_call: TRBV6-6; j_call: TRBJ1-2; d_call: NA
cdr3_nt: TGTGCCAGCAGCCAAGAAGTAGCCAAAAACATTCAGTACTTC; cdr3_aa: CASSQEVAKNIQYF; clone_size: few; cdr3_length: 14; v_call: TRBV3-1; j_call: TRBJ2-4; d_call: NA
cdr3_nt: TGCAGCGTTGTTGGGGGCTATGGCTACACCTTC; cdr3_aa: CSVVGGYGYTF; clone_size: many; cdr3_length: 11; v_call: TRBV29-1; j_call: TRBJ1-2; d_call: NA
cdr3_nt: TGCAGCGTTGAGAGGGGCGCTGGGGAGACCCAGTACTTC; cdr3_aa: CSVERGAGETQYF; clone_size: few; cdr3_length: 13; v_call: TRBV29-1; j_call: TRBJ2-5; d_call: NA
cdr3_nt: TGTGCCAGCAGCCCTTTAGGGGACAGGTCCAATGAGCAGTTCTTC; cdr3_aa: CASSPLGDRSNEQFF; clone_size: NA; cdr3_length: 15; v_call: TRBV4-2; j_call: TRBJ2-1; d_call: TRBD1
cdr3_nt: TGTGACAGCAGTGAAGCGGGCAGACGCAATCAGCCCCAGCATTTT; cdr3_aa: CDSSEAGRRNQPQHF; clone_size: NA; cdr3_length: 15; v_call: TRBV6-1; j_call: TRBJ1-5; d_call: NA
cdr3_nt: TGCGCCAGCAGCCCCATGACTAGCGGGATAAGCACAGATACGCAGTATTTT; cdr3_aa: CASSPMTSGISTDTQYF; clone_size: few; cdr3_length: 17; v_call: TRBV5-1; j_call: TRBJ2-3; d_call: TRBD2
cdr3_nt: TGTGCCAGTAGTAGCTTAAAGGGGGTCCCGAACACCGGGGAGCTGTTTTTT; cdr3_aa: CASSSLKGVPNTGELFF; clone_size: few; cdr3_length: 17; v_call: TRBV19; j_call: TRBJ2-2; d_call: NA
cdr3_nt: TGTGCCAGCAGCCCTCGAGTTCGCAGGGCGTCCACCGGGGAGCTGTTTTTT; cdr3_aa: CASSPRVRRASTGELFF; clone_size: many; cdr3_length: 17; v_call: TRBV9; j_call: TRBJ2-2; d_call: NA
cdr3_nt: TGCAGTGCTAGGACGGCATTGGAGGGTGAAAAACTGTTTTTT; cdr3_aa: CSARTALEGEKLFF; clone_size: few; cdr3_length: 14; v_call: TRBV20-1; j_call: TRBJ1-4; d_call: NA
cdr3_nt: TGTGCCAGCCATTCCTACAATGAGCAGTTCTTC; cdr3_aa: CASHSYNEQFF; clone_size: many; cdr3_length: 11; v_call: TRBV6-5; j_call: TRBJ2-1; d_call: NA
cdr3_nt: TGTGCCAGCAGCGGAGCGGGGGGGCCGGATACGCAGTATTTT; cdr3_aa: CASSGAGGPDTQYF; clone_size: NA; cdr3_length: 14; v_call: TRBV7-3; j_call: TRBJ2-3; d_call: TRBD2
cdr3_nt: TGTGCCAGCAGCCGAGGGGGGGAAGAAAAACTGTTTTTT; cdr3_aa: CASSRGGEEKLFF; clone_size: few; cdr3_length: 13; v_call: TRBV7-8; j_call: TRBJ1-4; d_call: NA
cdr3_nt: TGTGCCAGCAGTTACCCGCCATTCAGGACAGGGTACGAGCAGTACTTC; cdr3_aa: CASSYPPFRTGYEQYF; clone_size: NA; cdr3_length: 16; v_call: TRBV6-2/TRBV6-3; j_call: TRBJ2-7; d_call: TRBD1
cdr3_nt: TGTGCCAGCACCCTGGGGGAGGGAAGGGGGGGCACTGAAGCTTTCTTT; cdr3_aa: CASTLGEGRGGTEAFF; clone_size: NA; cdr3_length: 16; v_call: TRBV28; j_call: TRBJ1-1; d_call: NA
cdr3_nt: TGTGCCAGCAGCCCCCCCGGACAAGTTTACACTGAAGCTTTCTTT; cdr3_aa: CASSPPGQVYTEAFF; clone_size: many; cdr3_length: 15; v_call: TRBV5-4; j_call: TRBJ1-1; d_call: NA
cdr3_nt: TGTGCCAGCAGCCGCGGCTGGGCCGGGGAGCTGTTTTTT; cdr3_aa: CASSRGWAGELFF; clone_size: few; cdr3_length: 13; v_call: TRBV7-9; j_call: TRBJ2-2; d_call: NA
cdr3_nt: TGCAGTGCAAATCCTTACCGGGACCAGGCGCAAGAGACCCAGTACTTC; cdr3_aa: CSANPYRDQAQETQYF; clone_size: many; cdr3_length: 16; v_call: TRBV20-1; j_call: TRBJ2-5; d_call: NA
cdr3_nt: TGTGCCAGCAGCCCCCTGGGACTTTACCAAGAGACCCAGTACTTC; cdr3_aa: CASSPLGLYQETQYF; clone_size: many; cdr3_length: 15; v_call: TRBV9; j_call: TRBJ2-5; d_call: NA
cdr3_nt: TGTGCCAGCAGTCGACAGAGACAAGAGACCCAGTACTTC; cdr3_aa: CASSRQRQETQYF; clone_size: many; cdr3_length: 13; v_call: TRBV6-5; j_call: TRBJ2-5; d_call: NA
cdr3_nt: TGCAGTGCCAGCGGGGCAGGGACCTATGGCTACACCTTC; cdr3_aa: CSASGAGTYGYTF; clone_size: few; cdr3_length: 13; v_call: TRBV20-1; j_call: TRBJ1-2; d_call: NA
cdr3_nt: TGTGCCAGCAGCGGTCGACACCTATGGGACACCGGGGAGCTGTTTTTT; cdr3_aa: CASSGRHLWDTGELFF; clone_size: few; cdr3_length: 16; v_call: TRBV6-1; j_call: TRBJ2-2; d_call: NA
cdr3_nt: TGTGCCAGCAGTTTAGGACAGGGCTCCAACACTGAAGCTTTCTTT; cdr3_aa: CASSLGQGSNTEAFF; clone_size: NA; cdr3_length: 15; v_call: TRBV12-3/TRBV12-4; j_call: TRBJ1-1; d_call: TRBD1
cdr3_nt: TGTGCCAGCCGGGACAGGGTTATCTCGGAGCAGTTCTTC; cdr3_aa: CASRDRVISEQFF; clone_size: NA; cdr3_length: 13; v_call: TRBV2; j_call: TRBJ2-1; d_call: TRBD1
cdr3_nt: TGCGCCAGACAGGCCCAGGGCTACACCTTC; cdr3_aa: CARQAQGYTF; clone_size: few; cdr3_length: 10; v_call: TRBV5-1; j_call: TRBJ1-2; d_call: NA
cdr3_nt: TGCGCCAGCAGTTTTGGGACTAGCTATGGGGCCAACGTCCTGACTTTC; cdr3_aa: CASSFGTSYGANVLTF; clone_size: many; cdr3_length: 16; v_call: TRBV5-1; j_call: TRBJ2-6; d_call: TRBD2
cdr3_nt: TGTGCCAGCAGCTTAGCGCCGGGACAGGGGGACGAGCAGTACTTC; cdr3_aa: CASSLAPGQGDEQYF; clone_size: many; cdr3_length: 15; v_call: TRBV7-2; j_call: TRBJ2-7; d_call: TRBD1
cdr3_nt: TGCGCCAGCAGCCTCGGACAGGGGGCAAATCAGCCCCAGCATTTT; cdr3_aa: CASSLGQGANQPQHF; clone_size: many; cdr3_length: 15; v_call: TRBV5-1; j_call: TRBJ1-5; d_call: TRBD1
cdr3_nt: TGTGCCAGCAGCTCCACCCCCCCGGGACTGCGGTGTTTT; cdr3_aa: CASSSTPPGLRCF; clone_size: NA; cdr3_length: 13; v_call: TRBV7-2; j_call: TRBJ2-3; d_call: NA